The 5 T cell receptor beta chains listed next were all sequenced from one sample in a study of graft-versus-host responses after intestinal transplantation (dated by TCRdb to the early 2020s). The antigens of these receptors remain unknown. The sample's time point, from its label and the paper: cells obtained before transplantation from donor or recipient. The library was generated by the immunoSEQ multiplex PCR assay. This immuneACCESS table, as held by TCRdb, lists in-frame sequences with V and J called but not all clones. Of the missing ones, under half trace to an unresolved V gene in checked studies; the others have no known cause. Present in this sample are tens of thousands of clones, over 80% of which were seen just once. The ten largest account for around 0.49% of the sample. The sequencing here drew on unstimulated CD8+ T cells sorted from spleen or lymph node cells, taken before intestinal transplant. The receptors here all came from a human donor who received an intestinal transplant.

This chain connects TRBV6-6 to TRBJ1-2, with D unclear. V was pared by 4 bases and J by 8 bases, with 20 bases between. Germline assignment: CDR1 MNHNY and CDR2 SVGAGI (reference sequence). CDR3 length: 15 amino acids. Written as DNA, the CDR3 is TGTGCCAGCAGTTTCGGTACCGATCAGGCGGGGGGCTACACCTTC. Translated: CASSFGTDQAGGYTF.

This clone was recorded once. V gene TRBV5-6 combines with J gene TRBJ2-7; possibly TRBD2 for D (6 bases). The CDR3 length is 12 residues. Germline CDR1 reads SGHDT; CDR2 reads YYEEEE. With 4 bases removed from V and 6 bases from J, the gap between germline ends came to 11 bases. For the CDR3, the DNA is TGTGCCAGCAGCACTGTGGGGGGCGAGCAGTACTTC. It encodes CASSTVGGEQYF.

The chain is built from TRBV25-1 and TRBJ1-2; 8 bases line up with TRBD1. Trimming removed 5 bases from V and 3 bases from J; junction bases left unmatched: 8. CDR1 is MGHDK, CDR2 SYGVNS, per germline. This CDR3 comprises 15 residues. The CDR3 protein is CASSFPGQGDYGYTF. As DNA, the CDR3 is TGTGCCAGCAGTTTTCCCGGACAGGGAGACTATGGCTACACCTTC.

The chain links TRBV7-7 to TRBJ2-1, with 11 bases matching TRBD2. V trimming: 5 bases; J trimming: 7 bases; junction bases outside the gene matches: 16. Germline CDR1 SSHAT, CDR2 FNYEAQ (reference sequence). The CDR3 runs to 18 residues. The CDR3 DNA follows: TGTGCCAGCAGCCCAGGGCCGGTTGGTAGCGGGAGGGCAAATGAGCAGTTCTTC. It yields the protein CASSPGPVGSGRANEQFF.

This clone was observed a single time. V is TRBV7-6 and J is TRBJ2-3; no reliable D call. Germline V gene sequence: CDR1 SGHVS, CDR2 FNYEAQ. The CDR3 is 13 amino acids. The ends were cut back, 2 bases at V and 4 bases at J, with 7 bases in the middle. CDR3 DNA sequence: TGTGCCAGCAGCTTACTTGAGCCAGATACGCAGTATTTT. Residues: CASSLLEPDTQYF.